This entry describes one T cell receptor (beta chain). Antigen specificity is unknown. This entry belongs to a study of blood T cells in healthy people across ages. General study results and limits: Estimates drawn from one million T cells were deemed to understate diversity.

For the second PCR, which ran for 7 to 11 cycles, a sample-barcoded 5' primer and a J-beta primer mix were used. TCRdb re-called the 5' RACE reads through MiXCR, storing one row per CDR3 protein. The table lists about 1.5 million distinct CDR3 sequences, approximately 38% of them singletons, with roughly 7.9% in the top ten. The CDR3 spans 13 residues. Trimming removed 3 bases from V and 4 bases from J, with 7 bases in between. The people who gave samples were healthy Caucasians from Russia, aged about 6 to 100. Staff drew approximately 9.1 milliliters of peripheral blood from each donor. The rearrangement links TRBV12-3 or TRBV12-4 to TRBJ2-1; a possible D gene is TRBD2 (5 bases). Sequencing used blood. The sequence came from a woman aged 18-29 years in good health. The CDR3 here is CASSFGVYNEQFF. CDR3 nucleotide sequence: TGTGCCAGCAGTTTCGGGGTTTACAATGAGCAGTTCTTC.